The rows below give T cell receptor beta chains drawn from one sample of a study of T cells after yellow fever vaccination. TCRdb redid the calling of the 5' RACE reads with MiXCR, one entry per CDR3 protein. Found here are under 600,000 distinct CDR3 sequences, about 13% of them singletons; the top ten hold around an eighth. Sequenced here: PBMCs, sampled on the day of the yellow fever booster vaccination. The receptors originated from a man under 40 who received the YFV17D yellow fever vaccine. Both conserved end residues are part of each CDR3. The D gene is left open where the match is weak. Clone size is not always given. Where it is, it says once, few, many or a class for expanded clones.

J	V	D	size	CDR3	DNA
TRBJ1-5	TRBV5-5	-	many	CASSLAGTVNQPQHF	TGTGCCAGCAGTTTGGCAGGGACGGTCAATCAGCCCCAGCATTTT
TRBJ2-1	TRBV6-1	-	few	CASSRLAGRRDNEQFF	TGTGCCAGCAGTCGACTGGCGGGTCGTCGGGACAATGAGCAGTTCTTC
TRBJ2-5	TRBV20-1	-	-	CSASKEGQETQYF	TGCAGTGCTAGTAAAGAGGGGCAGGAGACCCAGTACTTC
TRBJ2-4	TRBV18	-	many	CASSAGEAKNIQYF	TGTGCCAGCTCAGCCGGGGAGGCCAAAAACATTCAGTACTTC
TRBJ2-7	TRBV9	TRBD2	few	CASSPGLAGLSYEQYF	TGTGCCAGCAGCCCGGGACTAGCGGGACTCTCCTACGAGCAGTACTTC
TRBJ1-4	TRBV28	-	few	CASRLGGGDEKLFF	TGTGCCAGCAGACTGGGGGGGGGCGATGAAAAACTGTTTTTT
TRBJ2-7	TRBV9	-	few	CASTLKGSGEQYF	TGTGCCAGCACCCTAAAGGGGTCTGGCGAGCAGTACTTC
TRBJ1-2	TRBV29-1	-	few	CSGTPGLWGYTF	TGCAGCGGAACTCCGGGACTATGGGGCTACACCTTC
TRBJ2-3	TRBV5-1	TRBD1	-	CASSSASGGADTQYF	TGCGCCAGCAGCTCGGCGTCAGGGGGCGCAGATACGCAGTATTTT
TRBJ2-7	TRBV29-1	TRBD1	-	CSVDAPGQGDEQYF	TGCAGCGTTGATGCCCCGGGACAGGGGGACGAGCAGTACTTC
TRBJ2-2	TRBV5-6	TRBD1	few	CASGRQGANTGELFF	TGTGCCAGCGGCAGACAGGGGGCGAACACCGGGGAGCTGTTTTTT
TRBJ1-3	TRBV7-2	-	many	CASSLGRSGNTIYF	TGTGCCAGCAGCTTAGGACGCTCTGGAAACACCATATATTTT
TRBJ1-5	TRBV6-6	-	many	CASSYSGQPQHF	TGTGCCAGCAGTTATTCCGGACAGCCCCAGCATTTT
TRBJ1-1	TRBV7-2	-	few	CASSTIGNTEAFF	TGTGCCAGCAGTACGATTGGGAACACTGAAGCTTTCTTT
TRBJ2-1	TRBV29-1	-	-	CSVESPGVFF	TGCAGCGTTGAGTCGCCCGGGGTGTTCTTC
TRBJ1-1	TRBV7-2	-	-	CASSHHAPVNTEAFF	TGTGCCAGCAGCCACCACGCGCCGGTGAACACTGAAGCTTTCTTT
TRBJ2-2	TRBV5-1	-	few	CASSFGSGVGTGELFF	TGCGCCAGCAGCTTCGGGTCAGGGGTTGGCACCGGGGAGCTGTTTTTT
TRBJ2-1	TRBV5-4	TRBD2	-	CASSPGGLAGGQKQFF	TGTGCCAGCAGCCCAGGGGGGCTAGCGGGAGGGCAGAAGCAGTTCTTC
TRBJ2-1	TRBV5-4	TRBD1	-	CASSSDPGTAYNEQFF	TGTGCCAGCAGCTCCGACCCAGGGACAGCCTACAATGAGCAGTTCTTC
TRBJ2-7	TRBV6-5	-	few	CASSYSAYMTYEQYF	TGTGCCAGCAGTTACTCGGCCTATATGACCTACGAGCAGTACTTC
TRBJ2-7	TRBV20-1	TRBD2	-	CSATGTSSPVYEQYF	TGCAGTGCTACCGGGACTAGCTCCCCCGTCTACGAGCAGTACTTC
TRBJ2-5	TRBV19	-	few	CASRLDTYQETQYF	TGTGCCAGTAGGCTGGACACGTACCAAGAGACCCAGTACTTC
TRBJ1-1	TRBV14	-	many	CASSQDWSRSTEAFF	TGTGCCAGCAGCCAAGATTGGAGCAGGTCCACTGAAGCTTTCTTT
TRBJ2-3	TRBV20-1	-	few	CSAAGAPSTDTQYF	TGCAGTGCCGCAGGGGCCCCTAGCACAGATACGCAGTATTTT
TRBJ2-1	TRBV3-1	TRBD1	few	CASSLMRRDSPNNEQFF	TGTGCCAGCAGCCTAATGCGTCGGGACAGCCCAAACAATGAGCAGTTCTTC
TRBJ1-6	TRBV20-1	-	few	CSAKQGPNSPLHF	TGCAGTGCTAAACAGGGACCTAATTCACCCCTCCACTTT
TRBJ1-6	TRBV20-1	-	-	CSSQVLGSPLHF	TGCAGTTCCCAAGTCCTTGGGTCACCCCTCCACTTT
TRBJ1-2	TRBV7-2	-	-	CASSLNLGGYYGYTF	TGTGCCAGCAGCTTAAATCTGGGTGGCTACTATGGCTACACCTTC
TRBJ2-7	TRBV6-1	TRBD1	few	CASRRDRDFYEQYF	TGTGCCAGCAGACGGGACAGGGACTTCTACGAGCAGTACTTC
TRBJ2-3	TRBV7-6	-	few	CASSLGDSATDTQYF	TGTGCCAGCAGCCTAGGGGACTCAGCGACAGATACGCAGTATTTT
TRBJ2-1	TRBV27	TRBD2	-	CASRIAGVDNEQFF	TGTGCCAGCAGGATAGCGGGAGTGGACAATGAGCAGTTCTTC
TRBJ2-1	TRBV24-1	TRBD2	-	CATSDQTSGRLDEQFF	TGTGCCACCAGTGACCAGACTAGCGGGAGATTGGATGAGCAGTTCTTC
TRBJ2-6	TRBV30	-	-	CAWSVGAGANVLTF	TGTGCCTGGAGTGTCGGGGCTGGGGCCAACGTCCTGACTTTC
TRBJ1-1	TRBV7-6	-	-	CASSAQDQTEAFF	TGTGCCAGCAGCGCCCAAGATCAGACTGAAGCTTTCTTT
TRBJ2-7	TRBV6-6	-	-	CASSYLAGKYEQYF	TGTGCCAGCAGTTACTTGGCAGGGAAATACGAGCAGTACTTC
TRBJ2-1	TRBV7-2	TRBD2	few	CASSLGGRGNEQFF	TGTGCCAGCAGCTTAGGCGGGAGGGGCAATGAGCAGTTCTTC
TRBJ1-4	TRBV14	-	-	CASSQGGGKLFF	TGTGCCAGCAGCCAAGGCGGGGGAAAACTGTTTTTT
TRBJ1-6	TRBV5-1	-	-	CASQLSPRLNSPLHF	TGCGCCAGCCAGCTTTCCCCGAGACTTAATTCACCCCTCCACTTT
TRBJ2-1	TRBV10-3	-	many	CAISEPAYNEQFF	TGTGCCATCAGTGAACCCGCTTACAATGAGCAGTTCTTC